These 6 T cell receptor beta chains were all obtained from the same sample, sequenced in a study of T-cell memory formation after mild COVID-19 (dated by TCRdb to about 2021). Receptor libraries were prepared by 5' RACE. These reads were obtained on an Illumina NovaSeq 6000. The public sequencing data were trimmed at Q25 with fastp and processed into clonotypes with MiXCR by TCRdb, which kept only in-frame beta chains. All rows with the same CDR3 protein become a single entry with the most common DNA and genes. The sample profile shows hundreds of thousands of distinct CDR3 sequences; roughly 20% of them were found once. Jointly, the top ten make up under 15% of the sample. Input material: PBMCs or a T cell subset sorted from them (not recorded which). Receptor source: an adult woman who had mild COVID-19 (a few samples of this study predate the infection). The sample titles of this study are shuffled in the database, so cell type and time point are left out; the donor was told from shared clones.

This clonotype was detected a few times. CDR3 residues: CASSGTGSRNTEAFF. CDR3 in DNA: TGCGCCAGCAGCGGAACAGGGAGTCGGAACACTGAAGCTTTCTTT. The V call is TRBV5-1, the J call TRBJ1-1; TRBD1 might be the D (6 bases). Germline V CDR1 and CDR2: SGHRS, YFSETQ. The CDR3 totals 15 residues. V was cut by 4 bases and J by 1 base, with 14 bases left in between.

A word on this clonotype: A much larger clone differs by one base, so this may be a read error. This chain links TRBV6-2 or TRBV6-3 with TRBJ2-7, with D perhaps TRBD2 (7 bases). V was clipped by 10 bases and J by 6 bases, with 25 bases between them. Germline-derived CDR1 and CDR2 are MNHEY and SVGEGT. CDR3 length: 15 amino acids. The CDR3, as DNA: TGTGCCATCGGGGAAGCGGAGGGGGGGGCCTCCGAGCAGTACTTC. It is translated as CAIGEAEGGASEQYF.

This clonotype was seen a handful of times. The rearrangement links TRBV9 to TRBJ2-7, with 10 bases that match TRBD1. The germline V gene has CDR1 SGDLS and CDR2 YYNGEE. This CDR3 has 15 amino acids. The V gene end was trimmed by 0 bases and the J gene end by 7 bases; junction bases not matched to a gene: 7. The CDR3 bases are TGTGCCAGCAGCGTAGATGGGGACAGGGGTCAGGAGCAGTACTTC. Translation gives CASSVDGDRGQEQYF.

The gene calls are TRBV29-1 and TRBJ2-3, with no clear D. Per the germline V gene, CDR1 is SQVTM and CDR2 is ANQGSEA. This CDR3 is built from 13 residues. V was cut by 3 bases and J by 0 bases, with 7 bases left in between. The DNA of the CDR3 is TGCAGCGTTGACGCGTCGAGCACAGATACGCAGTATTTT. Translated: CSVDASSTDTQYF.

The chain uses TRBV6-2 or TRBV6-3 and TRBJ2-3; D may match TRBD1 or TRBD2 (5 bases each). V was pared by 4 bases and J by 0 bases, with 14 bases between. Germline V lookup: CDR1 MNHEY, CDR2 SVGEGT. This CDR3 region has 16 residues. CDR3 in amino acids: CASSLGVSSSTDTQYF. As DNA, the CDR3 is TGTGCCAGCAGTTTGGGGGTATCTAGCAGCACAGATACGCAGTATTTT.

This clonotype has only a few counts. The rearrangement joins TRBV20-1 to TRBJ2-3; D possibly corresponds to TRBD2 (7 bases). The V gene's germline CDR1 is DFQATT and CDR2 SNEGSKA (reference sequence). This CDR3 is built from 15 residues. The V end lost 3 bases, the J end lost 4 bases, and 17 bases lay between the germline ends. The DNA of the CDR3 is TGCAGTGCTAGGACCCGGGGGGCCCTCCCAGATACGCAGTATTTT. Protein: CSARTRGALPDTQYF.